The TCR beta chain described here comes from a study of blood T cell repertoires in COVID-19 (dated by TCRdb to 2018 to 2021). About the full investigation: The collaborator samples originated in the United States, Italy and Spain and spanned the acute and convalescent phases of COVID-19. The material from the prospective study consisted of cDNA or gDNA derived from T cells, B-cell-depleted T cells, or PBMCs. The dataset comprised deeply sampled blood TCRbeta repertoires from subjects exposed to, actively infected with, or recovered from COVID-19. The repertoires were made available in a free public database intended to serve as a resource for research on the immune response to SARS-CoV-2. Samples were obtained from the ongoing ImmuneRACE study (first 160 participants) and from 950 to 1,500 subjects provided by 6 global collaborators. Nearly every sample came with metadata listing a de-identified subject ID, COVID-19 status, age in years and sex. Where available, HLA class I and class II types were taken from metadata supplied by the sample provider and were not determined by assay-based typing. The research as a whole found: The quantity of clinical and demographic metadata differed by source and by participant and was supplied without curation.

Samples from volunteer blood donors who had recovered from COVID-19 were contributed by a second Seattle source. The collaborating institutions used their own protocols to collect whole blood in K2EDTA tubes. For TCRbeta analysis, collaborators shipped samples as frozen whole blood, isolated PBMCs, or DNA extracted from either of those sample types. Notes on this clone: It has no known antigen specificity. No base quality values were provided; no much bigger clone lies one nucleotide off.

TCRbeta CDR3 regions were amplified from genomic DNA using the immunoSEQ Assay, a bias-controlled multiplex PCR. As for the authors' bioinformatics: Nucleated cell counts per sample were estimated from amplification of reference gene primers within the assay. To quantify the absolute abundance of each unique TCRbeta CDR3 rearrangement, sequence reads were collapsed and filtered. For each sample, productive Simpson clonality was calculated as the square root of Simpson's diversity index across productive rearrangements. TCRdb holds this immuneACCESS table with in-frame rearrangements only. Some clones are missing; in checked studies, unresolved V genes explain under half, and the rest has no known cause. V and J calls and clone size are given by that table; D and trimming were obtained from the DNA. Recorded for this sample are roughly 260,000 clones; about 89% of them occurred a single time. Of the sample, roughly 9.8% is held by the ten largest clones.

From its cysteine to its phenylalanine, the CDR3 spans 15 amino acids. Just CDR3 DNA is preserved here, 45 bases in frame from base 1. Deletion took 1 base off V and 4 bases off J, with a span of 11 bases between the germline ends. CDR1 and CDR2 are drawn from the germline V gene (reference sequence): LNHDA, SQIVND. The sequence was collected from a man aged 35 to 55 who had recovered from COVID-19. The chain couples TRBV19 to TRBJ1-5, with no reliable assignment of the D segment. The sequencing sample was made of peripheral blood. Here is the DNA: TGTGCCAGTAGTATAGTGGCCAGGCTAAATCAGCCCCAGCATTTT. Its product reads: CASSIVARLNQPQHF.